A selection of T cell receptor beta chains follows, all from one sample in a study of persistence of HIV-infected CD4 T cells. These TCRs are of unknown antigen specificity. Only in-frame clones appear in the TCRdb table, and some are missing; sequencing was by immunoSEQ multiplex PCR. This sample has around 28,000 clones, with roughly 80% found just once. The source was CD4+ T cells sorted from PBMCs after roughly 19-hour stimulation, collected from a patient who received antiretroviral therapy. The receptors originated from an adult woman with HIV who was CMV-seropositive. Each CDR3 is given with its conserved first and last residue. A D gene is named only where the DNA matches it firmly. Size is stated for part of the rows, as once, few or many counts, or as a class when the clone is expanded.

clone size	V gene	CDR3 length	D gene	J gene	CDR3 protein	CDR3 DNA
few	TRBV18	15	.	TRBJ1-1	CASSLQQGPNTEAFF	TGTGCCAGCTCACTCCAACAGGGCCCGAACACTGAAGCTTTCTTT
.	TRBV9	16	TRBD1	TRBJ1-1	CASSVGALRTGGRAFF	TGTGCCAGCAGCGTAGGCGCACTAAGGACAGGGGGCAGGGCTTTCTTT
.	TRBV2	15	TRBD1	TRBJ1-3	CAITTGTVSGNTIYF	TGTGCCATCACAACCGGGACAGTCTCTGGAAACACCATATATTTT
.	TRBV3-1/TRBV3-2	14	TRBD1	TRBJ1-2	CASSQEWRGHGYTF	TGTGCCAGCAGCCAAGAATGGAGGGGGCATGGCTACACCTTC
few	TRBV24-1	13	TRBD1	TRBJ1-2	CATSQGENYGYTF	TGTGCCACCAGCCAGGGGGAGAACTATGGCTACACCTTC
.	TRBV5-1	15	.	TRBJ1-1	CASSPLTGRGTEAFF	TGCGCCAGCAGCCCCCTTACAGGGAGGGGAACTGAAGCTTTCTTT
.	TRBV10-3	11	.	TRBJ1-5	CATGGEQPQHF	TGTGCCACGGGAGGAGAACAGCCCCAGCATTTT
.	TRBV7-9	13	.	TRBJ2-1	CASSWGPGNEQFF	TGTGCCAGCAGCTGGGGACCGGGTAATGAGCAGTTCTTC
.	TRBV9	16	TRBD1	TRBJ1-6	CASSVEGTGGNSPLHF	TGTGCCAGCAGCGTAGAAGGGACAGGGGGTAATTCACCCCTCCACTTT
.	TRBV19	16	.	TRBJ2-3	CASSMAVIQRTDTQYF	TGTGCCAGTAGTATGGCGGTGATACAGCGCACAGATACGCAGTATTTT
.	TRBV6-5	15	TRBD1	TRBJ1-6	CASSVGQQSNSPLHF	TGTGCCAGCAGCGTGGGACAGCAATCTAATTCACCCCTCCACTTT
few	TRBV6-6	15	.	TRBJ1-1	CASSYSSSGVSEAFF	TGTGCCAGCAGTTACTCGAGTAGCGGGGTATCTGAAGCTTTCTTT
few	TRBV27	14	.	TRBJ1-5	CASRQGLSNQPQHF	TGTGCCAGCAGACAGGGATTGAGCAATCAGCCCCAGCATTTT
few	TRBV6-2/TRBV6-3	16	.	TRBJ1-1	CASSSELGGAQTEAFF	TGTGCCAGCAGTTCGGAACTGGGGGGGGCGCAGACTGAAGCTTTCTTT
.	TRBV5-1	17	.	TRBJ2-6	CASRFSERNSGANVLTF	TGCGCCAGCAGGTTTTCAGAACGCAACTCTGGGGCCAACGTCCTGACTTTC
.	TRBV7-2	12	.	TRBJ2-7	CASSSTGREQYF	TGTGCCAGCAGCTCGACAGGTCGTGAGCAGTACTTC
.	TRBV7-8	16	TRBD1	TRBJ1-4	CASSLGTGTGWEKLFF	TGTGCCAGCAGCTTAGGGACCGGGACAGGGTGGGAAAAACTGTTTTTT
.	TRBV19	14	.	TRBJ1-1	CASSPRAMNTEAFF	TGTGCCAGTAGTCCAAGGGCCATGAACACTGAAGCTTTCTTT
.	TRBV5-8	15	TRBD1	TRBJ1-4	CASSLVGTAREKLFF	TGTGCCAGCAGCTTGGTCGGGACAGCGCGTGAAAAACTGTTTTTT
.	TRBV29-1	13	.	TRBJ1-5	CSVGVSDNQPQHF	TGCAGCGTTGGAGTCTCGGACAATCAGCCCCAGCATTTT
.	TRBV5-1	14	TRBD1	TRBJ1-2	CASSLTQGAGGYTF	TGCGCCAGCAGCCTTACACAGGGGGCGGGTGGCTACACCTTC
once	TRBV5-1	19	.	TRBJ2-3	CASSLGRGVASQRGDTQYF	TGCGCCAGCAGCTTAGGAAGAGGAGTGGCTTCCCAAAGAGGAGATACGCAGTATTTT
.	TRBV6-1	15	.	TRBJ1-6	CASSETPGSGSPLHF	TGTGCCAGCAGTGAAACCCCAGGGTCAGGTTCACCCCTCCACTTT
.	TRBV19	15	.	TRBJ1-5	CASLKLGPSPQPQHF	TGTGCCAGTTTAAAACTCGGGCCATCCCCTCAGCCCCAGCATTTT
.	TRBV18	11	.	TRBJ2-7	CASSPAYEQYF	TGTGCCAGCTCACCAGCCTACGAGCAGTACTTC
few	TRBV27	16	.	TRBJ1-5	CASSTTGTLGNQPQHF	TGTGCCAGCAGTACGACCGGGACACTTGGCAATCAGCCCCAGCATTTT
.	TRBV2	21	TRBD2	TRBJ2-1	CAREDNSGVNTVKSSYNEQFF	TGTGCCAGGGAAGATAATAGCGGGGTAAATACTGTTAAGAGCTCCTACAATGAGCAGTTCTTC
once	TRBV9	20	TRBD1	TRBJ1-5	CASSVVAWTGGAYSNQPQHF	TGTGCCAGCAGCGTAGTGGCGTGGACAGGGGGCGCTTATAGCAATCAGCCCCAGCATTTT
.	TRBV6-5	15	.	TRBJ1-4	CASSYTEATNEKLFF	TGTGCCAGCAGTTATACAGAAGCAACTAATGAAAAACTGTTTTTT
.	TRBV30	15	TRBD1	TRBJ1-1	CAWGGDSPMNTEAFF	TGTGCCTGGGGGGGGGACAGTCCAATGAACACTGAAGCTTTCTTT
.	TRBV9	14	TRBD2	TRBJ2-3	CASSAGGAKNTQYF	TGTGCCAGCAGCGCCGGGGGGGCTAAAAATACGCAGTATTTT
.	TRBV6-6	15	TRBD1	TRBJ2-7	CASSYGDRRSYEQYF	TGTGCCAGCAGTTACGGGGACAGGCGATCCTACGAGCAGTACTTC
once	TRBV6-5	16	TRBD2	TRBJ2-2	CASSYVRTSHTGELFF	TGTGCCAGCAGTTACGTCCGGACTAGTCACACCGGGGAGCTGTTTTTT
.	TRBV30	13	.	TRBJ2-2	CAWSVLNTGELFF	TGTGCCTGGAGTGTCCTTAACACCGGGGAGCTGTTTTTT
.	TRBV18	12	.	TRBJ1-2	CASSPGSGGYTF	TGTGCCAGCTCACCAGGGTCAGGGGGCTACACCTTC
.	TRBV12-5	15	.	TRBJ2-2	CASGLGTSNTGELFF	TGTGCTAGTGGTTTGGGGACTTCGAACACCGGGGAGCTGTTTTTT
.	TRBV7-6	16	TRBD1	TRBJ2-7	CASSLLPGQGDNEQYF	TGTGCCAGCAGCCTACTGCCGGGACAGGGAGATAACGAGCAGTACTTC
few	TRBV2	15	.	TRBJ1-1	CASIEQTVSNTEAFF	TGTGCCAGCATCGAACAGACTGTCTCGAACACTGAAGCTTTCTTT
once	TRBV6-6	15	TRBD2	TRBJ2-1	CASSWTSGGAGEQFF	TGTGCCAGCAGTTGGACTAGCGGGGGGGCAGGTGAGCAGTTCTTC
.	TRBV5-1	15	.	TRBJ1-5	CASSLGPEGNQPQHF	TGCGCCAGCAGCTTGGGGCCAGAAGGCAATCAGCCCCAGCATTTT
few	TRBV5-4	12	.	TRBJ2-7	CASSLESYEQYF	TGTGCCAGCAGCTTGGAATCCTACGAGCAGTACTTC
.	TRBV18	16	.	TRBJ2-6	CASSPRTASGANVLTF	TGTGCCAGCTCACCTAGGACGGCTTCCGGGGCCAACGTCCTGACTTTC
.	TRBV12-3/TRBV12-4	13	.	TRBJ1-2	CASTVGGQSGYTF	TGTGCCAGCACCGTGGGCGGACAGTCCGGCTACACCTTC
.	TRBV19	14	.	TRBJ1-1	CASSKIRGSTEAFF	TGTGCCAGTAGTAAAATTCGGGGTTCTACTGAAGCTTTCTTT
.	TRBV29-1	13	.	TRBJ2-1	CSVRDDLYNEQFF	TGCAGCGTAAGAGACGACCTCTACAATGAGCAGTTCTTC
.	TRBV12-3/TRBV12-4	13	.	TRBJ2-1	CASSLSQDNEQFF	TGTGCCAGCAGTTTGTCTCAGGACAATGAGCAGTTCTTC
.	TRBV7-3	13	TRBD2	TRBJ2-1	CASSRLANNEQFF	TGTGCCAGCAGTAGACTAGCGAACAATGAGCAGTTCTTC
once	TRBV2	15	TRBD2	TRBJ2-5	CASSETRLAGETQYF	TGTGCCAGCAGTGAAACTAGGCTAGCGGGAGAGACCCAGTACTTC
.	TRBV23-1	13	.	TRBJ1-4	CATIWGLREKLFF	TGCGCCACTATCTGGGGACTGAGAGAAAAACTGTTTTTT